Listed below are T cell receptor beta chains from one sample, sequenced in a study of beta chain features in type 1 diabetes. Produced via immunoSEQ multiplex PCR; TCRdb's table is partial and in-frame only. The sample holds 600,000 to 750,000 clones, around 11% seen once. The sample consisted of naive CD4+ T cells from blood. All receptors come from a man aged 25-45 years with type 1 diabetes. Both conserved end residues are part of each CDR3. Each record gives: V gene, CDR3 length, clone size, J gene, D gene, CDR3 protein, CDR3 DNA. A D gene is named only where the DNA matches it firmly. Where a row states a size, it is once, few, many or the class of an expanded clone; other rows omit it.

>TRBV11-3|15|few|TRBJ2-3|-
CASSPRRGEADTQYF
TGTGCCAGCAGCCCGAGGAGGGGGGAAGCAGATACGCAGTATTTT
>TRBV7-6|16|-|TRBJ2-2|TRBD1
CASSLTGQGNTGELFF
TGTGCCAGCAGCTTAACCGGACAGGGGAACACCGGGGAGCTGTTTTTT
>TRBV7-9|14|few|TRBJ1-2|-
CASSLGPGNYGYTF
TGTGCCAGCAGCTTAGGACCGGGAAACTATGGCTACACCTTC
>TRBV10-3|16|-|TRBJ2-1|TRBD1
CAISDDGQGFISRQFF
TGTGCCATCAGTGACGACGGACAGGGGTTTATAAGTCGGCAGTTCTTC
>TRBV10-3|14|-|TRBJ2-3|TRBD2
CAITLGGATDTQYF
TGTGCCATCACCCTCGGGGGGGCCACAGATACGCAGTATTTT
>TRBV4-3|14|-|TRBJ2-7|-
CASSPSPSVYEQYF
TGCGCCAGCAGCCCTTCCCCATCAGTCTACGAGCAGTACTTC
>TRBV7-9|15|few|TRBJ2-1|-
CASSPRGSSYNEQFF
TGTGCCAGCAGCCCTAGAGGGAGCTCCTACAATGAGCAGTTCTTC
>TRBV28|13|-|TRBJ1-2|-
CASSSGFYYGYTF
TGTGCCAGCAGTTCGGGTTTTTACTATGGCTACACCTTC
>TRBV7-3|12|-|TRBJ1-2|-
CASSLRGYGYTF
TGTGCCAGCAGCTTGAGAGGATATGGCTACACCTTC
>TRBV9|16|-|TRBJ1-2|-
CASSVGTLGGFYGYTF
TGTGCCAGCAGCGTAGGGACACTCGGAGGCTTCTATGGCTACACCTTC
>TRBV25-1|14|-|TRBJ1-6|-
CASRDTVNNSPLHF
TGTGCCAGCAGGGACACTGTGAATAATTCACCCCTCCACTTT
>TRBV27|17|few|TRBJ1-4|TRBD1
CASSSVPGQGGAEKLFF
TGTGCCAGCAGTTCCGTCCCGGGACAGGGTGGGGCGGAAAAACTGTTTTTT
>TRBV29-1|13|-|TRBJ2-7|TRBD1
CSVGTVLGDEQYF
TGCAGCGTGGGGACAGTGCTAGGGGACGAGCAGTACTTC
>TRBV27|13|-|TRBJ2-1|TRBD2
CAVSGGATNEQFF
TGTGCCGTGAGCGGGGGGGCCACGAATGAGCAGTTCTTC
>TRBV15|10|-|TRBJ2-4|-
CATRENIQYF
TGTGCCACCAGGGAAAACATTCAGTACTTC
>TRBV14|14|-|TRBJ1-1|-
CASSQDKGNSRAFF
TGTGCCAGCAGCCAAGATAAGGGAAATTCGCGAGCTTTCTTT
>TRBV9|15|-|TRBJ2-1|TRBD2
CASSPGTSGYNEQFF
TGTGCCAGCAGCCCAGGGACTAGCGGGTACAATGAGCAGTTCTTC
>TRBV7-2|12|few|TRBJ2-7|-
CASSLESGEQYF
TGTGCCAGCAGCTTAGAATCGGGCGAGCAGTACTTC
>TRBV21-1|17|-|TRBJ2-4|-
CASSKTSTGIPKNIQYF
TGTGCCAGCAGCAAAACTTCCACGGGGATACCCAAAAACATTCAGTACTTC
>TRBV29-1|13|few|TRBJ2-4|TRBD1
CSGRTGGLSIQYF
TGCAGCGGTAGGACAGGGGGCCTCTCCATTCAGTACTTC
>TRBV30|14|few|TRBJ2-2|TRBD2
CAWGLAGVTGELFF
TGTGCCTGGGGACTAGCGGGGGTCACCGGGGAGCTGTTTTTT
>TRBV7-2|17|few|TRBJ1-2|-
CASSFGTERAFLVGYTF
TGTGCCAGCAGCTTCGGGACGGAGAGAGCCTTTCTGGTTGGCTACACCTTC
>TRBV4-2|15|few|TRBJ2-7|-
CASSQDQAGLREQYF
TGTGCCAGCAGCCAAGATCAGGCAGGTCTCCGCGAGCAGTACTTC
>TRBV7-9|13|-|TRBJ2-3|-
CASSLPTTDTQYF
TGTGCCAGCAGCTTACCCACCACAGATACGCAGTATTTT
>TRBV2|15|-|TRBJ1-5|-
CASSEAGPSNQPQHF
TGTGCCAGCAGTGAAGCAGGGCCTAGCAATCAGCCCCAGCATTTT
>TRBV7-9|12|few|TRBJ1-4|-
CASSLVGEKLFF
TGTGCCAGCAGCTTAGTGGGCGAAAAACTGTTTTTT
>TRBV27|17|-|TRBJ2-1|TRBD1
CASSSLNRDRVLNEQFF
TGTGCCAGCAGTTCTCTCAACCGGGACAGGGTTTTGAATGAGCAGTTCTTC
>TRBV5-4|13|few|TRBJ1-2|-
CASSRDRNYGYTF
TGTGCCAGCAGTCGGGACCGAAACTATGGCTACACCTTC
>TRBV30|16|-|TRBJ2-6|TRBD1
CAWRTTGAPGANVLTF
TGTGCCTGGAGAACTACAGGGGCCCCTGGGGCCAACGTCCTGACTTTC
>TRBV15|12|few|TRBJ1-5|-
CATSDAAGPQHF
TGTGCCACCAGCGATGCCGCAGGGCCCCAGCATTTT
>TRBV7-9|15|-|TRBJ2-2|-
CASSPGGGDTGELFF
TGTGCCAGCAGCCCCGGTGGGGGCGACACCGGGGAGCTGTTTTTT
>TRBV4-3|16|-|TRBJ2-5|-
CASSQEPAGEGETQYF
TGCGCCAGCAGCCAAGAACCCGCAGGGGAGGGAGAGACCCAGTACTTC
>TRBV21-1|15|many|TRBJ2-1|-
CASSKKRRIYNEQFF
TGTGCCAGCAGCAAAAAGCGGAGGATCTACAATGAGCAGTTCTTC
>TRBV30|14|few|TRBJ1-5|-
CAWSPGQSNQPQHF
TGTGCCTGGAGTCCAGGGCAAAGCAATCAGCCCCAGCATTTT
>TRBV7-3|14|-|TRBJ1-1|-
CASSLSAVNTEAFF
TGTGCCAGCAGCTTAAGCGCCGTGAACACTGAAGCTTTCTTT
>TRBV9|17|few|TRBJ1-1|TRBD1
CASSATKLDRGTTEAFF
TGTGCCAGCAGCGCGACAAAACTGGACAGGGGAACCACTGAAGCTTTCTTT
>TRBV18|15|few|TRBJ2-2|-
CASSPRAADTGELFF
TGTGCCAGCTCACCAAGGGCGGCGGACACCGGGGAGCTGTTTTTT
>TRBV9|12|-|TRBJ1-2|-
CASSRMDYGYTF
TGTGCCAGCAGCAGAATGGACTATGGCTACACCTTC
>TRBV4-3|16|-|TRBJ2-2|TRBD2
CASSRLLAGNTGELFF
TGCGCCAGCAGCCGGCTGCTAGCGGGGAACACCGGGGAGCTGTTTTTT
>TRBV28|16|-|TRBJ1-2|TRBD1
CASSSGQGGFGGGYTF
TGTGCCAGCAGTTCTGGACAGGGGGGTTTTGGCGGCGGCTACACCTTC
>TRBV6-5|12|few|TRBJ1-5|-
CASGANNQPQHF
TGTGCCAGCGGGGCGAACAATCAGCCCCAGCATTTT
>TRBV30|14|few|TRBJ2-3|-
CAWPGTASTDTQYF
TGTGCCTGGCCCGGGACTGCTAGCACAGATACGCAGTATTTT
>TRBV23-1|16|few|TRBJ1-2|-
CASSQSGGLPLEGYTF
TGCGCCAGCAGTCAATCGGGTGGGCTACCCTTAGAGGGCTACACCTTC
>TRBV13|13|few|TRBJ1-1|-
CASSPRPYTEAFF
TGTGCCAGCAGCCCGCGACCTTACACTGAAGCTTTCTTT
>TRBV9|16|few|TRBJ1-2|-
CASSVGGQQGGYGYTF
TGTGCCAGCAGCGTAGGAGGTCAACAGGGAGGATATGGCTACACCTTC
>TRBV14|13|few|TRBJ2-1|TRBD1
CASSQRDRDEQFF
TGTGCCAGCAGCCAAAGGGACAGGGATGAGCAGTTCTTC
>TRBV5-1|15|-|TRBJ2-3|TRBD1
CASSTRDRARDTQYF
TGCGCCAGCAGCACCCGGGACAGGGCCAGGGATACGCAGTATTTT
>TRBV5-1|14|-|TRBJ2-3|-
CASSLGGITDTQYF
TGCGCCAGCAGCTTGGGCGGAATCACAGATACGCAGTATTTT
>TRBV6-5|14|-|TRBJ2-5|TRBD2
CASSYERAGGSQYF
TGTGCCAGCAGTTACGAGCGAGCGGGGGGATCCCAGTACTTC
>TRBV2|13|-|TRBJ2-1|-
CASIRTNYNEQFF
TGTGCCAGCATTAGGACTAACTACAATGAGCAGTTCTTC
>TRBV18|14|-|TRBJ2-4|-
CASSRDIAKNIQYF
TGTGCCAGCTCCCGGGACATAGCCAAAAACATTCAGTACTTC
>TRBV11-2|16|-|TRBJ1-5|-
CASSLGESGHGQPQHF
TGTGCCAGCAGCTTAGGGGAGTCAGGGCACGGGCAGCCCCAGCATTTT